This TCR beta chain was captured in a study of blood T cell repertoires in COVID-19. Study as a whole: The origin of the acute and convalescent COVID-19 samples was the United States, Italy and Spain. Sources were T cells, B-cell-depleted T cells, or PBMCs; the material itself was cDNA or gDNA.

The V gene's germline CDR1 is KGHSH and CDR2 LQKENI. The V gene lost 6 bases and the J gene lost 1 base, with 12 bases spanning the gap. The CDR3 is 14 amino acids. Assay used: immunoSEQ multiplex PCR; TCRdb lists only in-frame clones, some missing. This table holds about 440,000 clones, about 89% found once. The clonotype originates from a woman in her 30s with acute or convalescent COVID-19. Material: peripheral blood. The chain employs TRBV18 and TRBJ1-1; D ambiguous. The CDR3 bases are TGTGCCAGCTCCTTGCAGGTCACGAACACTGAAGCTTTCTTT. This sequence encodes CASSLQVTNTEAFF.